A selection of T cell receptor beta chains follows, all from one sample in a study of blood T cell repertoires in COVID-19. Libraries were prepared by immunoSEQ multiplex PCR; TCRdb keeps only in-frame clonotypes and omits some of them. The profile shows roughly 76,000 clones, 80% to 90% of them singletons. The sample taken for sequencing was PBMCs or T cells enriched from blood (not recorded which). The receptors shown here come from a woman in her fifties or sixties with acute COVID-19. CDR3s leave out the opening cysteine and the closing phenylalanine or tryptophan.

v_call: TRBV4-1; j_call: TRBJ1-3; cdr3_aa: ASSQALSSGNTIY
v_call: TRBV11-1; j_call: TRBJ2-7; cdr3_aa: ASSGALAGPYEQY
v_call: TRBV7-2; j_call: TRBJ2-3; cdr3_aa: ASSFVGGSSDTQY
v_call: TRBV9; j_call: TRBJ2-7; cdr3_aa: ASSVQHSSGSEGYEQY
v_call: TRBV5-1; j_call: TRBJ2-1; cdr3_aa: ASSPGLAGGLSYNEQF
v_call: TRBV6-5; j_call: TRBJ1-2; cdr3_aa: ASRQQGNYGYT
v_call: TRBV7-3; j_call: TRBJ2-7; cdr3_aa: ASSLSRGLAGDEQY
v_call: TRBV7-9; j_call: TRBJ2-7; cdr3_aa: ASRVAGASEQY
v_call: TRBV10-3; j_call: TRBJ2-3; cdr3_aa: AISESMVASIPDTQY
v_call: TRBV7-2; j_call: TRBJ1-5; cdr3_aa: ASSGSGQANQPQH
v_call: TRBV7-6; j_call: TRBJ2-1; cdr3_aa: ASSLSVGAVSNEQF
v_call: TRBV29-1; j_call: TRBJ2-7; cdr3_aa: SVSPHGTSVYEQY
v_call: TRBV2; j_call: TRBJ1-2; cdr3_aa: ASSESKGGAYGYT
v_call: TRBV19; j_call: TRBJ1-2; cdr3_aa: ASSILDREGYGYT
v_call: TRBV19; j_call: TRBJ2-7; cdr3_aa: ASRRSGTSYEQY
v_call: TRBV30; j_call: TRBJ2-7; cdr3_aa: AWSIRGSGRWYEQY
v_call: TRBV5-1; j_call: TRBJ1-1; cdr3_aa: ASSLQGAGITEAF
v_call: TRBV5-4; j_call: TRBJ2-1; cdr3_aa: ASRDSGLAADNEQF
v_call: TRBV14; j_call: TRBJ2-2; cdr3_aa: ASSQVTNTGELF
v_call: TRBV30; j_call: TRBJ2-1; cdr3_aa: AWSVLGTGEGNEQF
v_call: TRBV6-1; j_call: TRBJ1-1; cdr3_aa: ASSEQGGNTEAF
v_call: TRBV9; j_call: TRBJ2-7; cdr3_aa: ASSVGGGRTSGRAIENEQY
v_call: TRBV27; j_call: TRBJ1-2; cdr3_aa: ASSSDRGLKGYGYT
v_call: TRBV11-2; j_call: TRBJ2-3; cdr3_aa: ASTPGFFGTDTQY
v_call: TRBV2; j_call: TRBJ1-2; cdr3_aa: ASSAGAYGYT
v_call: TRBV9; j_call: TRBJ2-3; cdr3_aa: ASSPSSGSPSTDTQY
v_call: TRBV12-5; j_call: TRBJ1-5; cdr3_aa: ASGLDLSDGLAWGVYQPQH
v_call: TRBV19; j_call: TRBJ2-1; cdr3_aa: ASTSKGGLAGGKYNEQF
v_call: TRBV9; j_call: TRBJ2-3; cdr3_aa: ASSSGTSGSAFSDTQY
v_call: TRBV7-8; j_call: TRBJ2-7; cdr3_aa: ASSTDRAYEQY
v_call: TRBV7-2; j_call: TRBJ2-2; cdr3_aa: ASSLVLAGGTNTGELF